The 4 T cell receptor beta chains listed next were all sequenced from one sample in a study of CDR3 diversity in severe acne (dated by TCRdb to between 2019 and 2020). Libraries were prepared through PCR. Instrument on record: Illumina HiSeq 2000. TCRdb ran its own pipeline on the public reads, namely fastp trimming at Q25 and MiXCR clone calling, and kept in-frame beta chains. Entries are consolidated by CDR3 protein sequence, retaining the most common genes and DNA. For this sample the table gives about 84,000 distinct CDR3 sequences, of which under 65% were detected only once. More than 13% of the sample is in the top ten clones. The sequenced sample was blood. The receptor source for this set is a male donor in good health, without acne.

The rearrangement joins TRBV7-9 to TRBJ1-2; D gene unclear. The CDR3 length is 15 residues. From germline, CDR1 is SEHNR and CDR2 FQNEAQ (reference sequence). Trimming left V 1 base short and J 3 bases short, with 12 bases between. The CDR3 DNA is TGTGCCAGCAGCTTAGAGCCGACTCCTCACTATGGCTACACCTTC. It translates to CASSLEPTPHYGYTF.

V and J are TRBV5-4 and TRBJ2-6; no clear D. V was pared by 3 bases and J by 4 bases, with 5 bases between. Germline values: CDR1 SGHNT, CDR2 YYREEE (reference sequence). The CDR3 totals 13 residues. The CDR3 region has the DNA TGTGCCAGCAGCTCGACAGGGGCCAACGTCCTGACTTTC. This translates into CASSSTGANVLTF.

The rearrangement joins TRBV10-3 to TRBJ2-7; 8 nucleotides line up with TRBD2. The CDR3 loop spans 14 amino acids. Germline V gene lookup returns CDR1 ENHRY and CDR2 SYGVKD. J gave up 5 bases and V 0 bases, and 3 bases lay outside the gene matches. The CDR3 reads CAISESSGKDEQYF. The CDR3 coding sequence is TGTGCCATCAGTGAGTCTAGCGGGAAGGACGAGCAGTACTTC.

This clonotype was counted ten times or more. The J gene is TRBJ2-7, the V gene TRBV6-6, with D possibly TRBD2 on 6 matching bases. V lost 2 bases to trimming and J lost 0 bases, with 11 bases between them. From germline, CDR1 is MNHNY and CDR2 SVGAGI (reference sequence). This CDR3 region has 15 residues. The CDR3 DNA is TGTGCCAGCAGTTACGACGGAGGGAGCTCCTACGAGCAGTACTTC. This sequence encodes CASSYDGGSSYEQYF.